These 27 T cell receptor beta chains originate from one sample sequenced in a study of cytomegalovirus exposure and HLA in healthy donors. With 60 Vbeta and 13 Jbeta primers, the PCR was carried out. Sequencing used immunoSEQ multiplex PCR; TCRdb keeps in-frame clones, though not all of them. Of some 120,000 clones in the sample, roughly 74% were seen once. The sequencing sample was made of PBMCs. These receptors originate from a woman in her forties or fifties in good health and CMV-seropositive.

J is TRBJ2-7 and V is TRBV4-3, with 7 bases matching TRBD1. The CDR3 is 17 residues long. V was pared by 1 base and J by 3 bases, with 12 bases of the junction left unmatched. Germline CDR1 is LGHNA and CDR2 is YSLEER. CDR3 region: CASSQGRSGGRYYEQYF. CDR3 sequence (DNA): TGCGCCAGCAGCCAAGGACGGTCAGGGGGTCGATACTACGAGCAGTACTTC.

The chain joins TRBV6-1 to TRBJ1-6, with D unresolved. The V end lost 9 bases, the J end lost 3 bases, and 9 bases lay between the germline ends. Germline V lookup: CDR1 MNHNS, CDR2 SASEGT. This CDR3 has 13 residues. The CDR3 loop is CASAGNYNSPLHF. The CDR3, as DNA: TGTGCCAGTGCGGGGAACTATAATTCACCCCTCCACTTT.

V usage is TRBV5-1 and J usage is TRBJ2-3; TRBD1 aligns across 9 bases. Germline assignment: CDR1 SGHRS and CDR2 YFSETQ. V lost 4 bases to trimming and J lost 4 bases; unmatched junction nucleotides: 16. The CDR3 contains 18 residues. The CDR3 coding sequence is TGCGCCAGCAGCGGGGGGGGACAGGGTGCGATTGGCTCAGATACGCAGTATTTT. Protein: CASSGGGQGAIGSDTQYF.

The rearrangement joins TRBV10-3 to TRBJ1-1; perhaps TRBD1 as D (5 bases). This CDR3 spans 14 amino acids. V gave up 5 bases and J gave up 1 base, with 11 bases separating them. Germline CDR1 ENHRY, CDR2 SYGVKD. CDR3 in DNA: TGTGCCATCAGTCTCAGGGCTGGGAACACTGAAGCTTTCTTT. Amino acids: CAISLRAGNTEAFF.

This rearrangement joins TRBV10-3 to TRBJ1-5; TRBD1 is a possible D gene (6 bases). Trimming removed 6 bases from V and 7 bases from J, with 16 bases in between. CDR1 and CDR2 from the germline V gene are ENHRY and SYGVKD. The CDR3 has 14 amino acids. The CDR3 spells CAISNRVLGQPQHF. The CDR3 DNA reads as TGTGCCATCAGCAACAGGGTTCTGGGCCAGCCCCAGCATTTT.

This clone was observed a few times. The chain is built from TRBV11-2 and TRBJ2-1; TRBD1 is a possible D gene (6 bases). The CDR3 contains 16 residues. CDR1 is SGHAT, CDR2 FQNNGV, per germline. V lost 2 bases, J lost 0 bases, and 11 bases lay in between. CDR3 in amino acids: CASSLMGQISYNEQFF. The CDR3 DNA sequence: TGTGCCAGCAGCTTAATGGGACAAATCTCCTACAATGAGCAGTTCTTC.

The J gene is TRBJ2-2, the V gene TRBV5-1; D remains unclear. Per the germline V gene, CDR1 is SGHRS and CDR2 is YFSETQ. CDR3 length: 12 residues. Trimming stripped 5 bases from V and 7 bases from J, with 9 bases between. The CDR3 sequence: CASSPRYGELFF. In DNA form, the CDR3 reads TGCGCCAGCAGTCCGCGGTACGGGGAGCTGTTTTTT. Complete variable domain (other parts from reference TRBV5-1 and TRBJ2-2): KAGVTQTPRYLIKTRGQQVTLSCSPISGHRSVSWYQQTPGQGLQFLFEYFSETQRNKGNFPGRFSGRQFSNSRSEMNVSTLELGDSALYLCASSPRYGELFFGEGSRLTVL.

This clone was picked up many times. The V gene is TRBV19, the J gene TRBJ2-7; weak D call: TRBD2 (5 bases). This CDR3 has 14 residues. CDR1 LNHDA and CDR2 SQIVND come from the germline V gene (reference sequence). The V gene lost 5 bases and the J gene lost 6 bases, with 17 bases spanning the gap. This CDR3 reads CASSPILGAGEQYF. In nucleotides, the CDR3 is TGTGCCAGTAGTCCTATCCTGGGCGCGGGCGAGCAGTACTTC.

V and J are TRBV5-4 and TRBJ2-3; 8 bases are shared with TRBD2. This CDR3 has 16 amino acids. The germline V gene encodes CDR1 SGHNT and CDR2 YYREEE (reference sequence). Trimming took 0 bases from V and 4 from J; bases not matched to a gene: 7. The CDR3 bases are TGTGCCAGCAGCTTGGCCCGGGGCGGGGGGCCAGATACGCAGTATTTT. Its protein product is CASSLARGGGPDTQYF.

This clone was detected only once. This rearrangement joins TRBV2 to TRBJ1-6, with a weak D call TRBD1 (6 bases). Germline V gives CDR1 SNHLY, CDR2 FYNNEI. V was cut by 5 bases and J by 7 bases, with 15 bases left in between. The CDR3 consists of 15 residues. For the CDR3, the DNA is TGTGCCAGCAGTACACAGGGAGACGGAAATTCACCCCTCCACTTT. Amino acid sequence: CASSTQGDGNSPLHF.

V usage is TRBV7-2 and J usage is TRBJ2-2, with D perhaps TRBD2 (6 bases). V lost 5 bases and J lost 5, with 12 bases in between. CDR1 is SGHTA and CDR2 is FQGNSA in the germline V gene. This CDR3 region has 14 residues. This CDR3 reads CASSSGFRTGELFF. CDR3 coding DNA: TGTGCCAGCAGCAGCGGGTTTCGGACCGGGGAGCTGTTTTTT.

In DNA form, the CDR3 reads TGCGCCAGCAGCCAAGATCTCGGGGAGAACTACGAGCAGTACTTC. Protein: CASSQDLGENYEQYF. The chain carries TRBV4-3 and TRBJ2-7; tentatively, D is TRBD2 (5 bases). Per germline, CDR1 LGHNA and CDR2 YSLEER. V dropped 0 bases and J dropped 3 bases, with 12 bases sitting between them. The CDR3 has 15 amino acids.

In regard to this clone: This specimen includes other DNA sequences encoding the same CDR3. The chain combines TRBV11-3 with TRBJ2-2; D is perhaps TRBD1 (5 bases). Between the trimmed V and J ends, which lost 1 base and 2 bases, there was a span of 5 bases. Germline assignment: CDR1 SGHNT and CDR2 YENEEA. The CDR3 sequence is 14 residues long. The CDR3: CASSLGGNTGELFF. CDR3 DNA sequence: TGTGCCAGCAGCTTAGGGGGCAACACCGGGGAGCTGTTTTTT. Full variable domain (outside the CDR3, taken from reference TRBV11-3 and TRBJ2-2): EAGVVQSPRYKIIEKKQPVAFWCNPISGHNTLYWYLQNLGQGPELLIRYENEEAVDDSQLPKDRFSAERLKGVDSTLKIQPAELGDSAVYLCASSLGGNTGELFFGEGSRLTVL.

The gene calls are TRBV2 and TRBJ1-6; 9 bases line up with TRBD1. Germline V CDR1 and CDR2: SNHLY, FYNNEI. The CDR3 has 18 residues. V dropped 3 bases and J dropped 5; count of bases not matched to a gene: 11. The CDR3 sequence is CASSEGQGLWTDNSPLHF. The CDR3 DNA follows: TGTGCCAGCAGTGAGGGACAGGGCCTGTGGACCGATAATTCACCCCTCCACTTT.

This chain links TRBV7-9 with TRBJ2-1; 11 nucleotides line up with TRBD1. The CDR3 spans 16 residues. The junction had 12 bases not matched to a gene; V was cut back by 5 bases and J by 9 bases. Germline V gene lookup returns CDR1 SEHNR and CDR2 FQNEAQ (reference sequence). The CDR3 DNA reads TGTGCCAGCAGCCCGAAGGACAGGGGGCGATGGGGTGAGCAGTTCTTC. Encoded protein: CASSPKDRGRWGEQFF.

The genes are TRBV6-5 and TRBJ2-7, with 9 bases identical to TRBD2. The CDR3 is made up of 14 amino acids. With 7 bases clipped from V and 7 bases from J, the junction kept 11 bases outside the gene matches. The germline V gene has CDR1 MNHEY and CDR2 SVGAGI. CDR3 sequence (DNA): TGTGCCAGCACCACGGCGGGGGGGCCTCGGGAGCAGTACTTC. Its protein product is CASTTAGGPREQYF.

This clone showed up just once. This chain links TRBV7-6 with TRBJ2-2, with D possibly TRBD1 on 6 matching bases. The CDR3 is made up of 16 amino acids. Deletions cut 5 bases from V and 5 bases from J, with 18 bases between. The germline V gene encodes CDR1 SGHVS and CDR2 FNYEAQ. Here the CDR3 reads CASSLYKRTATGELFF. The CDR3 DNA reads as TGTGCCAGCAGCCTCTATAAACGGACAGCTACCGGGGAGCTGTTTTTT.

This chain joins TRBV6-5 and TRBJ1-6, with D possibly being TRBD1 (6 bases). From germline, CDR1 is MNHEY and CDR2 SVGAGI. This CDR3 contains 16 residues. The ends were cut back, 10 bases at V and 14 bases at J, with 30 bases in the middle. The CDR3 loop reads CATTYSQGGTGKALHF. In DNA form, the CDR3 reads TGTGCCACCACCTACTCACAGGGAGGGACGGGTAAGGCCCTCCACTTT.

This clone occurred once. J is TRBJ2-5 and V is TRBV5-1, with D possibly TRBD2 on 5 matching bases. CDR3 length: 15 amino acids. Germline CDR1 reads SGHRS; CDR2 reads YFSETQ. Trimming cost V 4 bases and J 1 base, with 14 bases left between them. The CDR3 sequence is CASSTRFEGQETQYF. The CDR3 DNA reads as TGCGCCAGCAGCACCAGGTTCGAGGGCCAAGAGACCCAGTACTTC.

The chain has TRBV15 and TRBJ1-5; TRBD1 is a possible D gene (5 bases). Germline V gene lookup returns CDR1 LNHNV and CDR2 YYDKDF (reference sequence). The CDR3 runs 18 residues. V dropped 0 bases and J dropped 0 bases, with 15 bases sitting between them. CDR3 amino acids: CATSRDRLPTVSNQPQHF. Written as DNA, the CDR3 is TGTGCCACCAGCAGAGATCGATTACCGACAGTTAGCAATCAGCCCCAGCATTTT.

The CDR3 region is CASSTTGRSIETQYF. As DNA, the CDR3 is TGTGCCAGCAGTACGACAGGGAGATCAATAGAGACCCAGTACTTC. V and J are TRBV2 and TRBJ2-5; 7 bases agree with TRBD1. Germline V lookup: CDR1 SNHLY, CDR2 FYNNEI. The CDR3 extends over 15 amino acids. V was pared by 5 bases and J by 4 bases, with 10 bases of the junction left unmatched.

This clone was observed a handful of times. This sequence joins TRBV27 and TRBJ2-2, with TRBD1 matching 7 bases. V lost 3 bases to trimming and J lost 4 bases; unmatched junction nucleotides: 5. The CDR3 has 15 amino acids. Germline values: CDR1 MNHEY, CDR2 SMNVEV (reference sequence). The CDR3 protein is CASSFEGGTTGELFF. The DNA of the CDR3 is TGTGCCAGCAGTTTTGAAGGGGGCACCACCGGGGAGCTGTTTTTT.

This clone has only a few counts. This chain uses TRBV11-2 with TRBJ1-1; tentative D call: TRBD1 (6 bases). Germline assignment: CDR1 SGHAT and CDR2 FQNNGV. Between the trimmed V and J ends, which lost 5 bases and 3 bases, there was a span of 10 bases. The CDR3 runs 13 residues. As DNA, the CDR3 is TGTGCCAGCAGCCAGCAGGGGTACACTGAAGCTTTCTTT. Translating gives CASSQQGYTEAFF. The whole variable domain, remainder taken from reference TRBV11-2 and TRBJ1-1, is EAGVAQSPRYKIIEKRQSVAFWCNPISGHATLYWYQQILGQGPKLLIQFQNNGVVDDSQLPKDRFSAERLKGVDSTLKIQPAKLEDSAVYLCASSQQGYTEAFFGQGTRLTVV.

As to this clone: Other DNA variants within this sample encode the same CDR3. This chain uses TRBV11-2 with TRBJ2-7; 9 bases are shared with TRBD1. Germline loops: CDR1 SGHAT, CDR2 FQNNGV. The CDR3 has 14 amino acids. Germline trimming cut 5 bases from V and 4 bases from J; bases unmatched to any gene: 6. CDR3 sequence reads: CASSPRTGEYEQYF. The CDR3 nucleotides read TGTGCCAGCAGCCCGCGGACAGGGGAGTACGAGCAGTACTTC.

This clone was found a few times. V gene TRBV2 combines with J gene TRBJ1-2; D unclear. Between the trimmed V and J ends, which lost 4 bases and 2 bases, there was a span of 5 bases. The CDR3 consists of 12 residues. Per germline, CDR1 SNHLY and CDR2 FYNNEI. The CDR3 is CASSGANYGYTF. In nucleotides, the CDR3 is TGTGCCAGCAGTGGGGCAAACTATGGCTACACCTTC.

V usage is TRBV5-4 and J usage is TRBJ2-5; a weak D match, TRBD1 (6 bases). The CDR3 contains 14 residues. The germline V and J ends were trimmed by 2 bases and 5 bases, with 13 bases remaining between them. Germline loops: CDR1 SGHNT, CDR2 YYREEE (reference sequence). CDR3 region: CASSLGGSRETQYF. CDR3 coding DNA: TGTGCCAGCAGCTTAGGGGGAAGTCGCGAGACCCAGTACTTC.

This clone appeared a few times. The rearrangement links TRBV30 to TRBJ2-6, with D tentatively TRBD1 (6 bases). The CDR3 runs 15 residues. Looked up from germline, CDR1 is GTSNPN and CDR2 is SVGIG (reference sequence). V lost 6 bases and J 2 bases, leaving 14 bases between the germline ends. CDR3 region: CACFTGITGANVLTF. The CDR3 nucleotides read TGTGCCTGTTTCACAGGGATCACTGGGGCCAACGTCCTGACTTTC.